This T cell receptor beta chain was sequenced during a study of regulatory T cells in long-lasting Graves disease. Both iRepertoire HTBI primers and Arm-PCR of CDR3 regions were used to build the TCR beta libraries. TCRdb re-called the multiplex PCR reads with MiXCR, one entry per CDR3 protein. Of nearly 350,000 distinct CDR3 sequences listed, around a fifth were seen once; the top ten hold 25% to 30%. Time point here: persistent/refractory GD, antithyroid drugs over 5 years with positive TRAb. RNA isolated from PBMCs was used to make the TCR library. The germline V and J ends were trimmed by 0 bases and 6 bases, with 7 bases remaining between them. Germline lookup yields CDR1 SGHRS and CDR2 YFSETQ. The CDR3 loop spans 14 amino acids. This clonotype was seen more than once but under ten times. Antigen unknown. Study-wide points: Newly diagnosed disease favored TRBV20-1 and TRBJ2-1 over persistent disease. Fewer public clonotypes were shared by new patients (around 1,000) than by persistent patients (about 2,800). Analyses excluded thyroid tissue, covering peripheral blood alone.

The sequenced sample was peripheral blood mononuclear cells (PBMCs), obtained when the disease was refractory, from a patient treated with antithyroid drugs. The sequence was obtained from a female donor with Graves disease. J is TRBJ1-6 and V is TRBV5-1; D may be TRBD1 (5 bases). CDR3 amino acids: CASSLDRSNSPLHF. Written as DNA, the CDR3 is TGCGCCAGCAGCTTGGACAGGAGTAATTCACCCCTCCACTTT.